This T cell receptor beta chain was captured in a study of metastatic and nonmetastatic thyroid tumors. Overall study: Repertoire data that came from the blood and tumor or nodule tissue of malignant and benign thyroid patients were compared.

Findings and limits, study-wide: TCR beta diversity was reportedly significantly higher in malignant thyroid tumors than benign nodules, in blood and tumor.

Only a few counts were recorded for this clone. Its target is not known. The junction shows a germline mismatch at one end, possibly a read error. Source study methods: Clinicopathological groups of papillary thyroid cancer showed CDR3 differences that were used to build a distant-metastasis classifier. Via MiXCR, TCRdb re-called the PCR reads. None of the V and J calls come from the authors' own analysis; TCRdb made them. This sample carries 80,000 to 85,000 clones, around 12% of them seen once, and the ten largest clones take 7% to 10%. This CDR3 is 15 amino acids long. Germline V CDR1 and CDR2: MNHEY, SMNVEV (reference sequence). Each patient came to thyroid surgery without any prior treatment (of any kind).

The clonotype originates from a female donor with papillary thyroid cancer or a benign thyroid nodule (not recorded which). Some clones in this sample may be carry-over from other donors' samples. The genes are TRBV27 and TRBJ2-5; D may correspond to TRBD1 or TRBD2 (7 bases each). The sample comprised tumor tissue. DNA of the CDR3: TGTGCCAACAGTTTGCAGGGGGGGAGCAGAGAGACCCAGTACTTC. Protein: CANSLQGGSRETQYF.